These 11 T cell receptor beta chains came from one sample sequenced in a study of Ad26.COV2.S vaccination and SARS-CoV-2 variants (dated by TCRdb to the early 2020s). The library was produced with the immunoSEQ multiplex PCR assay. TCRdb took over this immuneACCESS table, retaining in-frame rearrangements with V and J assigned. Such tables are incomplete; in checked studies, under half of the missing clones stem from an unresolved V gene, and the remainder is unexplained. This sample has some 640,000 clones in its table, and around 89% of those were observed once. About 1.5% of the sample belongs to the ten largest clones. According to the study, the label for this sample's treatment or condition signals: roughly 19 received Ad26.COV2.S at low or high dose, single or two shots; about five received placebo; per-sample allocation not given. Repertoires of vaccine and placebo recipients were sequenced from samples collected on day 63 after the first injection.

Sequenced here: peripheral blood, sampled in a trial of Ad26.COV2.S vaccine versus placebo. These receptor sequences come from a person aged 18-65 years who received the Ad26.COV2.S COVID-19 vaccine or a placebo.

About this clone itself: At one end, the junction sequence differs from germline, possibly due to a read error. The CDR3 is CASSQRTGRLNF. The CDR3 nucleotides read TGTGCCAGCAGCCAACGGACGGGGAGGTTGAATTTT. V is TRBV3-1 (or the pseudogene TRBV3-2) and J is TRBJ2-3; D may be TRBD2 (6 bases). The CDR3 has 12 amino acids. The germline gives CDR1 LGHDT, CDR2 YNNKEL (reference sequence).

The V gene is TRBV25-1, the J gene TRBJ1-1; possible D gene TRBD1, 6 bases. Trimming took off 6 bases at V and 1 base at J, with 9 bases between the two ends. The CDR3 length is 13 residues. Germline lookup yields CDR1 MGHDK and CDR2 SYGVNS. The CDR3 sequence is CASRLGQNTEAFF. CDR3 bases: TGTGCCAGCAGGTTGGGACAGAACACTGAAGCTTTCTTT.

The V call is TRBV6-1, the J call TRBJ1-5; D is unclear. The CDR3 has 15 amino acids. CDR1 and CDR2 (germline): MNHNS, SASEGT. V was cut by 0 bases and J by 1 base, with 7 bases left in between. CDR3 residues: CASSEAGDSNQPQHF. The CDR3 region has the DNA TGTGCCAGCAGTGAAGCCGGAGACAGCAATCAGCCCCAGCATTTT.

This clone was counted only a few times. The rearrangement links TRBV18 to TRBJ1-1, with TRBD1 matching 8 bases. Per the germline V gene, CDR1 is KGHSH and CDR2 is LQKENI. V was clipped by 3 bases and J by 4 bases; unmatched bases: 10. The CDR3 totals 16 residues. The CDR3 reads CASSPGTGRTGTEAFF. The CDR3 DNA reads as TGTGCCAGCTCACCCGGGACAGGACGAACGGGCACTGAAGCTTTCTTT.

The chain employs TRBV7-2 and TRBJ2-7; 11 bases are a match to TRBD1. V lost 7 bases, J lost 4 bases, and 9 bases stayed unmatched. CDR1 SGHTA and CDR2 FQGNSA come from the germline V gene. The CDR3 is made up of 15 amino acids. Here the CDR3 DNA reads TGTGCCAGCACCTCGCTGGACAGGGGGCGGTACGAGCAGTACTTC. Amino acids: CASTSLDRGRYEQYF.

This clone was counted a single time. The V call is TRBV6-5, the J call TRBJ2-7, with D tentatively TRBD2 (7 bases). The V and J ends lost 11 bases and 3 bases respectively, with 14 bases between them. The CDR3 consists of 12 residues. Germline assignment: CDR1 MNHEY and CDR2 SVGAGI. For the CDR3, the DNA is TGTGCCGGAGGGGGGGGCGGCTACGAGCAGTACTTC. This translates into CAGGGGGYEQYF.

The chain couples TRBV19 to TRBJ1-2; 9 bases fit TRBD1. J lost 0 bases, V lost 3 bases, and 8 bases had no gene match. CDR1 LNHDA and CDR2 SQIVND come from the germline V gene (reference sequence). The CDR3 length is 17 residues. Here the CDR3 DNA reads TGTGCCAGTAGTATCGGGACAGGGATAGGTGCTAACTATGGCTACACCTTC. Translated, it gives CASSIGTGIGANYGYTF. Looking up the rest from reference TRBV19 and TRBJ1-2 gives the full variable domain: DGGITQSPKYLFRKEGQNVTLSCEQNLNHDAMYWYRQDPGQGLRLIYYSQIVNDFQKGDIAEGYSVSREKKESFPLTVTSAQKNPTAFYLCASSIGTGIGANYGYTFGSGTRLTVV.

This chain uses TRBV19 with TRBJ2-6; 11 nucleotides agree with TRBD1. In germline, CDR1 is LNHDA, CDR2 SQIVND (reference sequence). V gave up 6 bases and J gave up 2 bases; unmatched junction bases: 6. The CDR3 totals 17 residues. The CDR3 region is CASSSGTGGTGANVLTF. For the CDR3, the DNA is TGTGCCAGTAGCTCCGGGACAGGGGGGACTGGGGCCAACGTCCTGACTTTC. The full variable domain, in which reference TRBV19 and TRBJ2-6 provide the parts outside the CDR3, is DGGITQSPKYLFRKEGQNVTLSCEQNLNHDAMYWYRQDPGQGLRLIYYSQIVNDFQKGDIAEGYSVSREKKESFPLTVTSAQKNPTAFYLCASSSGTGGTGANVLTFGAGSRLTVL.

This chain links TRBV6-5 with TRBJ1-1; maybe TRBD1 (5 bases). Trimming cost V 10 bases and J 0 bases, with 12 bases left between them. The CDR3 runs to 13 residues. Per the germline V gene, CDR1 is MNHEY and CDR2 is SVGAGI. CDR3 nucleotide sequence: TGTGCCACCGGGACCTACATGAACACTGAAGCTTTCTTT. Protein product: CATGTYMNTEAFF.

This CDR3 is CASSLGQSVYEQYF. In DNA, the CDR3 is TGTGCCAGCAGCTTGGGACAGTCCGTCTACGAGCAGTACTTC. V gene TRBV7-9 combines with J gene TRBJ2-7; the match to TRBD1 covers 7 bases. CDR1 SEHNR and CDR2 FQNEAQ come from the germline V gene (reference sequence). CDR3 size: 14 residues. V lost 3 bases to trimming and J lost 3 bases; unmatched junction nucleotides: 5. The whole variable domain, filled in from reference TRBV7-9 and TRBJ2-7, reads DTGVSQNPRHKITKRGQNVTFRCDPISEHNRLYWYRQTLGQGPEFLTYFQNEAQLEKSRLLSDRFSAERPKGSFSTLEIQRTEQGDSAMYLCASSLGQSVYEQYFGPGTRLTVT.

The gene calls are TRBV7-8 and TRBJ2-1, with D maybe TRBD1 (6 bases). The V gene's germline CDR1 is SGHVS and CDR2 FQNEAQ. Trimming stripped 1 base from V and 6 bases from J, with 16 bases between. The CDR3 is 16 amino acids. The CDR3 sequence: CASSLVPNTGSNEQFF. In DNA form, the CDR3 reads TGTGCCAGCAGCTTAGTACCTAATACAGGGAGCAATGAGCAGTTCTTC.